Each of the 8 T cell receptor beta chains below was sequenced from the same sample in a study of T cell responses to AZD1222 COVID-19 vaccine (dated by TCRdb to 2020 to 2022). The library was built by means of the immunoSEQ multiplex PCR assay. Drawn from immuneACCESS, this table holds only the in-frame rearrangements with V and J called that TCRdb kept. Clones are partly lost; checked studies trace under half to an unresolved V gene and leave the rest unexplained. The sample includes some 63,000 clones, with 89% observed a single time. About 6.3% of the sample is taken by the ten largest. Read against the paper, the sample's time point label means: about 28 days (+/-7) after the second vaccine dose. The specimen comprised peripheral blood, sampled 28 days after the second AZD1222 dose. The receptor set was obtained from an adult who received the AZD1222 COVID-19 vaccine.

The chain recombines TRBV24-1 with TRBJ2-3, with D hard to call. The CDR3 length is 16 residues. In germline, CDR1 is KGHDR, CDR2 SFDVKD. Trimming removed 0 bases from V and 1 base from J, with 10 bases in between. The CDR3 reads CATSDLGVWGTDTQYF. DNA for the CDR3: TGTGCCACCAGTGATTTGGGGGTCTGGGGCACAGATACGCAGTATTTT.

The V call is TRBV3-1 (or the pseudogene TRBV3-2), the J call TRBJ2-7; 11 nucleotides match TRBD2. V was clipped by 2 bases and J by 6 bases; unmatched bases: 3. Germline V lookup: CDR1 LGHDT, CDR2 YNNKEL (reference sequence). CDR3 length: 14 residues. The DNA for the CDR3 is TGTGCCAGCAGCCAATATAGCGGGAGGGGCGAGCAGTACTTC. It codes for CASSQYSGRGEQYF.

In its sample, this clone was seen once. The chain employs TRBV5-1 and TRBJ2-7; D is perhaps TRBD1 or TRBD2 (5 bases each). The CDR3 runs 15 residues. Germline-derived CDR1 and CDR2 are SGHRS and YFSETQ. V was cut by 0 bases and J by 5 bases, with 15 bases left in between. The CDR3 region is CASSLAGTDTHEQYF. The CDR3 coding sequence is TGCGCCAGCAGCTTGGCCGGGACGGATACCCACGAGCAGTACTTC.

The chain has TRBV11-2 and TRBJ2-3; TRBD2 agrees at 11 bases. CDR3 length: 17 amino acids. Germline lookup yields CDR1 SGHAT and CDR2 FQNNGV. V gave up 3 bases and J gave up 5 bases; unmatched junction bases: 10. The CDR3, as DNA: TGTGCCAGCAGCTTTACGATAGCGGGGGGGCGTGTAGATACGCAGTATTTT. Amino acids: CASSFTIAGGRVDTQYF. The full variable domain, in which reference TRBV11-2 and TRBJ2-3 provide the parts outside the CDR3, is EAGVAQSPRYKIIEKRQSVAFWCNPISGHATLYWYQQILGQGPKLLIQFQNNGVVDDSQLPKDRFSAERLKGVDSTLKIQPAKLEDSAVYLCASSFTIAGGRVDTQYFGPGTRLTVL.

The CDR3 sequence: CASSLGGGADEQYF. The CDR3 DNA is TGTGCCAGCAGCTTAGGCGGGGGGGCCGACGAGCAGTACTTC. The chain links TRBV7-9 to TRBJ2-7; 9 positions agree with TRBD2. The CDR3 sequence is 14 residues long. Germline V gene data show CDR1 as SEHNR and CDR2 as FQNEAQ (reference sequence). The V gene end was trimmed by 1 base and the J gene end by 5 bases; junction bases not matched to a gene: 3.

CDR3 DNA: TGTGCCACCAGCAGAGATCGCAGAAATGGCTACACCTTC. Its protein is CATSRDRRNGYTF. The V call is TRBV15, the J call TRBJ1-2, with D hard to call. The CDR3 is 13 amino acids. Per the germline V gene, CDR1 is LNHNV and CDR2 is YYDKDF (reference sequence). The V gene lost 0 bases and the J gene lost 6 bases, with 8 bases spanning the gap.

V gene TRBV5-1 combines with J gene TRBJ2-3, with D possibly being TRBD1 (6 bases). From germline, CDR1 is SGHRS and CDR2 YFSETQ. The length of the CDR3 is 15 residues. V lost 0 bases to trimming and J lost 3 bases, with 11 bases between them. The DNA of the CDR3 is TGCGCCAGCAGCTTGGACAGGGTTGGGACAGATACGCAGTATTTT. The encoded protein is CASSLDRVGTDTQYF.

This clone came up once. The rearrangement uses TRBV10-1 and TRBJ2-5, with a weak D call TRBD1 (5 bases). CDR3 size: 14 residues. V lost 3 bases to trimming and J lost 7 bases, with 15 bases between them. Germline V gives CDR1 WNHNN, CDR2 SYGVQD (reference sequence). CDR3 nucleotide sequence: TGCGCCAGCAGTGACAGGGCTGGCGTCGGGACCCAGTACTTC. It yields the protein CASSDRAGVGTQYF.